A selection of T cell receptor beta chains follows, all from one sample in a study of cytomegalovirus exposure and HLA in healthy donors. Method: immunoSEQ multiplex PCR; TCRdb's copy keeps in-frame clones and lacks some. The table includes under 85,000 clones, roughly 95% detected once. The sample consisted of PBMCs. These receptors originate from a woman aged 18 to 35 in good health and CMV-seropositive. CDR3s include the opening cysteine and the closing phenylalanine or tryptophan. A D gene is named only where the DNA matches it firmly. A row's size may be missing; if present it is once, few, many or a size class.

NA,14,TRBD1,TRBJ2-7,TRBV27,CASSQRQGPYEQYF,TGTGCCAGCAGTCAACGACAGGGGCCCTACGAGCAGTACTTC
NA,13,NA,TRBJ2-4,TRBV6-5,CASSSGAKNIQYF,TGTGCCAGCAGCTCAGGGGCCAAAAACATTCAGTACTTC
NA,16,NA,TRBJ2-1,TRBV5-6,CASSFWVGPSGDEQFF,TGTGCCAGCAGCTTCTGGGTCGGACCCTCCGGGGATGAGCAGTTCTTC
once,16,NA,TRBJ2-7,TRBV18,CASATYRDSPSYEQYF,TGTGCCAGCGCCACTTACCGGGACTCACCCTCCTACGAGCAGTACTTC
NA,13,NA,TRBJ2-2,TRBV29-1,CSVDRDNTGELFF,TGCAGCGTTGACAGGGATAACACCGGGGAGCTGTTTTTT
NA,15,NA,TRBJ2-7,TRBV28,CASSPSGQGSSEQYF,TGTGCCAGCAGTCCTTCGGGGCAGGGGTCCTCCGAGCAGTACTTC
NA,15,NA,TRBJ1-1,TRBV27,CASSSTGTWGTEAFF,TGTGCCAGCAGTTCAACCGGGACATGGGGCACTGAAGCTTTCTTT
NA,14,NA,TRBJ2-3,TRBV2,CASNYLWGTDTQYF,TGTGCCAGCAACTATTTGTGGGGCACAGATACGCAGTATTTT
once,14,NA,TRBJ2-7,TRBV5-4,CASSSSRDSYEQYF,TGTGCCAGCAGCTCCTCCAGGGACTCCTACGAGCAGTACTTC
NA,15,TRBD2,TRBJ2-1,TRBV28,CASSLGLVSYNEQFF,TGTGCCAGCAGTTTGGGACTAGTCTCCTACAATGAGCAGTTCTTC
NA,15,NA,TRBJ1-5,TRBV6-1,CASSEVGRVYEPQHF,TGTGCCAGCAGTGAAGTGGGCAGGGTGTACGAGCCCCAGCATTTT
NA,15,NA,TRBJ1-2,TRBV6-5,CASSTGQSDGYGYTF,TGTGCCAGCAGCACCGGACAGTCGGACGGCTATGGCTACACCTTC
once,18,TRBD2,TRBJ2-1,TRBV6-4,CASRPGLAGVWPHNEQFF,TGTGCCAGCAGACCGGGACTAGCGGGAGTTTGGCCTCACAATGAGCAGTTCTTC
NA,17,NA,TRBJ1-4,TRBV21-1,CASSKSGRGRTNEKLFF,TGTGCCAGCAGCAAATCTGGGCGGGGGCGGACTAATGAAAAACTGTTTTTT
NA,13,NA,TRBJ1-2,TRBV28,CASSLSRDTWTFF,TGTGCCAGCAGTTTATCCCGGGACACCTGGACCTTCTTC
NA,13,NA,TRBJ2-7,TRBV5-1,CASSLNTPYEQYF,TGCGCCAGCAGCTTGAACACCCCCTACGAGCAGTACTTC
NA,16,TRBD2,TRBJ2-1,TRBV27,CASSLAGLAGGSEQFF,TGTGCCAGCAGTTTAGCGGGACTAGCGGGAGGAAGTGAGCAGTTCTTC
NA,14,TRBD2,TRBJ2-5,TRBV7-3,CASSPGLALETQYF,TGTGCCAGCAGCCCCGGACTAGCGCTAGAGACCCAGTACTTC
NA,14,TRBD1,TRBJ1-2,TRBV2,CASSGDRTNYGYTF,TGTGCCAGCAGTGGGGACAGGACTAACTATGGCTACACCTTC
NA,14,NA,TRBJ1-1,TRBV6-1,CASPRGRSDTEAFF,TGTGCCAGCCCCCGGGGGAGGAGCGACACTGAAGCTTTCTTT
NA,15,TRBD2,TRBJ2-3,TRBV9,CASGGTSGSTDTQYF,TGTGCCAGCGGAGGGACTAGCGGGAGCACAGATACGCAGTATTTT
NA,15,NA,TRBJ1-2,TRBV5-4,CASSLDSGRNYGYTF,TGTGCCAGCAGCTTGGATTCAGGGCGGAACTATGGCTACACCTTC
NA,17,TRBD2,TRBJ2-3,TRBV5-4,CASSLESGGAGRDTQYF,TGTGCCAGCAGCTTGGAGAGCGGGGGGGCTGGAAGAGATACGCAGTATTTT
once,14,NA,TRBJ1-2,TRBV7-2,CASSPRGGTAGYTF,TGTGCCAGCAGCCCGAGGGGGGGGACGGCCGGCTACACCTTC
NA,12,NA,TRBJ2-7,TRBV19,CASSDRTYEQYF,TGTGCCAGTTCCGACAGAACCTACGAGCAGTACTTC
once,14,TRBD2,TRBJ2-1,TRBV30,CAWSTGTSAPEQFF,TGTGCCTGGTCCACCGGGACTAGCGCTCCTGAGCAGTTCTTC
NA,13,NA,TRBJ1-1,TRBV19,CASSNPVNTEAFF,TGTGCCAGTAGTAACCCGGTGAACACTGAAGCTTTCTTT
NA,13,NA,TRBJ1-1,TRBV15,CATSRDLRTEAFF,TGTGCCACCAGCAGAGACCTAAGAACTGAAGCTTTCTTT
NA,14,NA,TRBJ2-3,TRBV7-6,CASSPGSSTDTQYF,TGTGCCAGCAGCCCGGGGTCTAGCACAGATACGCAGTATTTT
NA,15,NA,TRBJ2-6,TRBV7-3,CASSNGGSRANVLTF,TGTGCCAGCAGCAATGGAGGCTCTCGGGCCAACGTCCTGACTTTC
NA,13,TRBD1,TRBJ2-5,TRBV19,CASSPDREEAQYF,TGTGCCAGTAGTCCCGACAGGGAAGAGGCCCAGTACTTC
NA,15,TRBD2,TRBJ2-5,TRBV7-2,CASSPSGERAETQYF,TGTGCCAGCAGCCCCAGCGGGGAGCGCGCGGAGACCCAGTACTTC
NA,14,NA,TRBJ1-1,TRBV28,CASRPGGRNTEAFF,TGTGCCAGCAGACCCGGCGGGCGGAACACTGAAGCTTTCTTT
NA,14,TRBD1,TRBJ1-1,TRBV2,CASRDTGVVAEAFF,TGTGCCAGCAGGGATACAGGGGTAGTAGCTGAAGCTTTCTTT
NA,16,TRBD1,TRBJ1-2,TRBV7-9,CASSLAGTGGGYGYTF,TGTGCCAGCAGCTTAGCGGGGACAGGGGGCGGCTATGGCTACACCTTC